The rows below give T cell receptor beta chains drawn from one sample of a study of T cells in Graves' hyperthyroidism and ophthalmopathy. Via MiXCR, TCRdb re-called the multiplex PCR reads, giving one row per CDR3 protein. Of some 510,000 distinct CDR3 sequences listed, about 20% are singletons. The sequenced sample was blood. All receptors come from a man younger than 35 with Graves' hyperthyroidism. The CDR3 runs from the conserved cysteine through the conserved F or W. The D gene is left open where the match is weak. Clone size is shown for a subset of rows, as once, few, many or a class of expanded clone.

TRBD1	TRBV10-3	many	TRBJ2-7	TGTGCCATCAGCACCGACAGGGGGCAGTACTTC	CAISTDRGQYF
NA	TRBV2	NA	TRBJ1-2	TGTGCCAGCTCGGTTACAGTCTATGGCTACACCTTC	CASSVTVYGYTF
TRBD1	TRBV20-1	many	TRBJ1-2	TGCAGTGCAACTGGGGACAGCGTCTATGGCTACACCTTC	CSATGDSVYGYTF
NA	TRBV10-2	NA	TRBJ1-5	TGCGCCAGCAGTGACCCTCTGACGTCGTCCCAGCCCCAGCATTTT	CASSDPLTSSQPQHF
TRBD1	TRBV20-1	NA	TRBJ1-1	TGCAGTGCTAGGGGACAGGCGGTGGTGAACACTGAAGCTTTCTTT	CSARGQAVVNTEAFF
NA	TRBV5-5	NA	TRBJ2-7	TGTGCCAGCAGTCAGGACTGGGTGTTGGACGAGCAGTACTTC	CASSQDWVLDEQYF
NA	TRBV20-1	NA	TRBJ1-4	TGCAGTGCCCCCCGAGCGGGGCGTACTAATGAAAAACTGTTTTTT	CSAPRAGRTNEKLFF
TRBD1	TRBV29-1	few	TRBJ1-1	TGCAGCTCCCGGGACAGTGGAGAGACTGAAGCTTTCTTT	CSSRDSGETEAFF
NA	TRBV2	NA	TRBJ1-1	TGTGCCAGCAGACCGGGACAAGCGAACACTGAAGCTTTCTTT	CASRPGQANTEAFF
TRBD1	TRBV5-1	NA	TRBJ1-2	TGCGCCAGCAGCTTGACCCCGGACAGGAACTATGGCTACACCTTC	CASSLTPDRNYGYTF
NA	TRBV7-7	many	TRBJ2-7	TGTGCTATTTCCACGGGACAACCATACGAGCAGTACTTC	CAISTGQPYEQYF
TRBD2	TRBV20-1	many	TRBJ2-7	TGCAGTGCCCGTGGGAGGGCTAGCGTGCCCTACGAGCAGTACTTC	CSARGRASVPYEQYF
NA	TRBV10-3	many	TRBJ1-1	TGTGCCATCGGGGGAGGGAGGGCTGCTGAAGCTTTCTTT	CAIGGGRAAEAFF
NA	TRBV4-1	many	TRBJ1-2	TGCGCCAGCCGCCGGATCCACGCGAACTATGGCTACACCTTC	CASRRIHANYGYTF
TRBD2	TRBV6-2/TRBV6-3	NA	TRBJ2-7	TGTGCCAGCAGTGGACTAGGCGGCTACGAGCAGTACTTC	CASSGLGGYEQYF
NA	TRBV11-2	many	TRBJ2-7	TGTGCCAGCAGCTTAGGTCAGGCGTCTAGGGCGTACTTC	CASSLGQASRAYF
NA	TRBV7-8	few	TRBJ2-2	TGTGCCAGCAGCTTAAGGAGGGTGGACACCGGGGAGCTGTTTTTT	CASSLRRVDTGELFF
NA	TRBV6-2/TRBV6-3	few	TRBJ2-7	TGTGCCAGTTCCACGAGGGGGGCTACCGACGAGCAGTACTTC	CASSTRGATDEQYF
NA	TRBV20-1	many	TRBJ1-2	TGCAGTGCCAGCGAAGGGGTGGGAGGCTACACCTTC	CSASEGVGGYTF
NA	TRBV19	many	TRBJ1-5	TGTGCCAGTAGTAATCGGAGCCTTTATAGCAATCAGCCCCAGCATTTT	CASSNRSLYSNQPQHF
TRBD1	TRBV12-3/TRBV12-4	few	TRBJ2-7	TGTGCCAGCAGTTTAGTCCCCAGGGGGCAATATCTCTACGAGCAGTACTTC	CASSLVPRGQYLYEQYF
TRBD1	TRBV6-1	many	TRBJ1-2	TGTGCCAGCAGTGAAGGTACCCGGGCAGGGGGTCGTGGCTACACCTTC	CASSEGTRAGGRGYTF
NA	TRBV6-1	NA	TRBJ1-2	TGTGCCAGCAGGAACAGGGAGACCTATGGCTACACCTTC	CASRNRETYGYTF